This T cell receptor beta chain came from a study of blood T cell repertoires in COVID-19. Study background: Spain, Italy and the United States supplied samples that represented acute and convalescent COVID-19.

As originally analysed: Estimation of nucleated cell counts relied on the amplification of reference gene primers. Using immunoSEQ multiplex PCR, the repertoire was profiled, and TCRdb retains in-frame clones only, with some absent. The V and J calls and clone size come from that table; D and trimming were worked out from the DNA. The table records some 140,000 clones, 60% to 80% of them present only once. The germline V gene encodes CDR1 SQVTM and CDR2 ANQGSEA. The CDR3 runs 13 residues. V dropped 2 bases and J dropped 9; count of bases not matched to a gene: 4. The material sequenced was peripheral blood. The sequence derives from a man in his 60s who had recovered from COVID-19. The rearrangement uses TRBV29-1 and TRBJ2-1, with 10 bases that match TRBD2. The CDR3 sequence is CSVEPSGSFEQFF. The CDR3 DNA sequence: TGCAGCGTTGAACCTAGCGGGAGTTTTGAGCAGTTCTTC.